Detailed here is one TCR beta chain. Sorting used thawed, overnight-rested PBMC stained with anti-CD3, a viability dye and GMM-loaded CD1B tetramer. C32 glucose monomycolate from Rhodococcus equi was loaded onto the CD1B tetramers. Before cryopreservation, the sorted PBMC lost their CD14-expressing monocytes. This entry comes from a study of T cells in tuberculosis. Repertoires were generated with immunoSEQ multiplex PCR, while TCRdb's copy carries only in-frame clones and drops some. The sample holds around 60,000 clones, about 76% seen once. Sequencing was done on a sample of CD1b-GMM tetramer-negative cells sorted from PBMCs. This TCR came from an adult woman with latent tuberculosis.

CDR3 sequence: CASRPGGSGANVLTF. CDR3 bases: TGTGCCAGCAGACCGGGGGGTTCTGGGGCCAACGTCCTGACTTTC. The chain employs TRBV6-1 and TRBJ2-6; 7 bases fit TRBD2. V was clipped by 6 bases and J by 1 base; unmatched bases: 3. The CDR3 length is 15 residues. The germline CDR1 and CDR2 sequences are MNHNS and SASEGT.